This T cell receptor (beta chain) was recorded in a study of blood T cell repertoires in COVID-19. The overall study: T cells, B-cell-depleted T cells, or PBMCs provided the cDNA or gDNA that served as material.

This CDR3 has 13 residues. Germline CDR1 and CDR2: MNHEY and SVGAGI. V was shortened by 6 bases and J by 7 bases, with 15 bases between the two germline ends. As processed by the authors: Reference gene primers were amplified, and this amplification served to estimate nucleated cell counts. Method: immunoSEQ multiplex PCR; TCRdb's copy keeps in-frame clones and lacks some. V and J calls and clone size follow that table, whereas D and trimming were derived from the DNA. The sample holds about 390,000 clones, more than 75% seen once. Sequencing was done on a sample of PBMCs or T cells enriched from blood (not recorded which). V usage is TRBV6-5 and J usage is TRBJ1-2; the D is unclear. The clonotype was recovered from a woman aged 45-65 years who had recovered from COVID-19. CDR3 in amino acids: CASRWSSSSGYTF. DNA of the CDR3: TGTGCCAGCAGGTGGAGCAGCTCCTCTGGCTACACCTTC.